This paragraph reports one T cell receptor beta chain. The antigen is unknown. This CDR3 has 14 amino acids. Per germline, CDR1 SGHNT and CDR2 YYREEE (reference sequence). Between the trimmed V and J ends, which lost 1 base and 1 base, there was a span of 8 bases. The sample comes from a study of shared clonotypes between healthy human individuals. On the study more broadly: The study used three CD4 naive, three CD4 memory, two CD8 naive and one CD8 memory plate per donor. Whole-study findings and limits: Incompleteness in sorted-subset sequencing, despite large depth, was shown by rarefaction. Investigators collected only blood, and repertoires in tissues likely differ.

Profiling relied on immunoSEQ multiplex PCR, and the TCRdb table lists in-frame clones only, not all of them. The sample lists about 1.5 million clones, 95% to 99% seen once, with about 0.4% in the top ten. The rearrangement joins TRBV5-4 to TRBJ2-5; a possible D gene is TRBD2 (5 bases). The sample was naive CD4+ T cells sorted from blood. Documented subset: CD45RA+ positively selected. This sequence originates from a man younger than 40 in good health. The CDR3: CASSLRAAQETQYF. Here the CDR3 DNA reads TGTGCCAGCAGCTTGCGAGCGGCCCAAGAGACCCAGTACTTC.